This TCR beta chain was documented in a study of CD8+ T cells in alopecia areata. Study-wide background: It was oral tofacitinib, at 5 to 10 mg twice daily, that treated patients received.

PBMCs, the starting material, were the source of sorted CD4+ and CD8+ T cells. As to this clone: Its antigen is as yet unknown.

Sequencing relied on a cDNA template that was reverse transcribed from extracted RNA. The table came from immunoSEQ multiplex PCR; TCRdb's copy has only in-frame clones and leaves some out. Of 180,000 or so clones in the sample, roughly 60% were seen once. Germline V gene sequence: CDR1 PRHDT, CDR2 FYEKMQ (reference sequence). CDR3 size: 15 residues. V shed 5 bases and J shed 5 bases, with 16 bases lying between them. Study-level results: Mouse data revealed clearer TCR sharing than patient data did, a gap possibly tied to HLA. An increase in clonality over normal scalp was evident in lesional scalp, especially alopecia totalis/universalis.

The receptor was isolated from a human donor with alopecia areata. The chain couples TRBV13 to TRBJ2-1; D is perhaps TRBD2 (6 bases). The material sequenced was CD4+ T cells sorted from blood, taken at week 0. Here the CDR3 DNA reads TGTGCCAGCAGCCGCGGGGTGAGAGATAACAATGAGCAGTTCTTC. Residues: CASSRGVRDNNEQFF. Filled out from reference TRBV13 and TRBJ2-1, the complete variable domain reads AAGVIQSPRHLIKEKRETATLKCYPIPRHDTVYWYQQGPGQDPQFLISFYEKMQSDKGSIPDRFSAQQFSDYHSELNMSSLELGDSALYFCASSRGVRDNNEQFFGPGTRLTVL.